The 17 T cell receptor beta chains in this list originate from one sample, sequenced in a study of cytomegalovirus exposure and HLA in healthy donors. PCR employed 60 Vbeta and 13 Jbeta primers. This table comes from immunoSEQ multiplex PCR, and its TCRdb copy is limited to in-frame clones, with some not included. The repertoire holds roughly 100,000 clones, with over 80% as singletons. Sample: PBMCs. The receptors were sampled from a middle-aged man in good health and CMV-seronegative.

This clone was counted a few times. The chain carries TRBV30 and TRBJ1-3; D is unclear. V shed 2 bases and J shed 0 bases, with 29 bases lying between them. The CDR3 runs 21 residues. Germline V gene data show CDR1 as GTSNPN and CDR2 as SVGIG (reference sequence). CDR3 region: CAWSSLVGRVFPRDSGNTIYF. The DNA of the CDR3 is TGTGCCTGGAGTTCTCTTGTGGGGAGGGTTTTTCCCAGAGACTCTGGAAACACCATATATTTT. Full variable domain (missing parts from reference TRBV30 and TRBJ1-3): SQTIHQWPATLVQPVGSPLSLECTVEGTSNPNLYWYRQAAGRGLQLLFYSVGIGQISSEVPQNLSASRPQDRQFILSSKKLLLSDSGFYLCAWSSLVGRVFPRDSGNTIYFGEGSWLTVV.

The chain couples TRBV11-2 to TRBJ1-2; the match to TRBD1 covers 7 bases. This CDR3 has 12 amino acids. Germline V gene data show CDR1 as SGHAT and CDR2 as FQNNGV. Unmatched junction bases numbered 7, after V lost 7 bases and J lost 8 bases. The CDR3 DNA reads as TGTGCCAGCACCGACAGGGAGAGGGGCTACACCTTC. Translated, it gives CASTDRERGYTF.

The CDR3 nucleotides read TGTGCCAGCAGTCTTGGACTAGCGGGGGGCTTGGAGACCCAGTACTTC. It is translated as CASSLGLAGGLETQYF. V gene TRBV27 combines with J gene TRBJ2-5, with 14 bases matching TRBD2. Germline values: CDR1 MNHEY, CDR2 SMNVEV (reference sequence). CDR3 size: 16 residues. J gave up 5 bases and V 5 bases, and 7 bases lay outside the gene matches.

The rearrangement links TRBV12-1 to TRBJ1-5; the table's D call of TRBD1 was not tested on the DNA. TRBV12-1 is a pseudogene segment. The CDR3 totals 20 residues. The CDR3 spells CASSFVTGQGVLRSNQPQHF. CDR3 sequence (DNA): TGTGCCAGCAGCTTTGTAACGGGACAGGGGGTCTTGCGTAGCAATCAGCCCCAGCATTTT.

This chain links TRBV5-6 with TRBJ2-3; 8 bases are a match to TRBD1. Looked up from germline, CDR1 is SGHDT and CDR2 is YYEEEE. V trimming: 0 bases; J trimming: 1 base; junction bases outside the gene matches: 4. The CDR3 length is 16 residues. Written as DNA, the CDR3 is TGTGCCAGCAGCTTGGTTCCAGGGGGCGGCACAGATACGCAGTATTTT. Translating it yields CASSLVPGGGTDTQYF. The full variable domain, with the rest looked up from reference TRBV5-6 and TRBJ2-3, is DAGVTQSPTHLIKTRGQQVTLRCSPKSGHDTVSWYQQALGQGPQFIFQYYEEEERQRGNFPDRFSGHQFPNYSSELNVNALLLGDSALYLCASSLVPGGGTDTQYFGPGTRLTVL.

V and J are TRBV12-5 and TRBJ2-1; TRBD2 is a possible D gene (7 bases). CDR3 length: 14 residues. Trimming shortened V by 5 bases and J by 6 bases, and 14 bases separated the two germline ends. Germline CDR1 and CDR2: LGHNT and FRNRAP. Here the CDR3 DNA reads TGTGCTAGTGGTATCCGGGGGGCTGGCAATGAGCAGTTCTTC. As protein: CASGIRGAGNEQFF. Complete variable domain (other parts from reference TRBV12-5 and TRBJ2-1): DARVTQTPRHKVTEMGQEVTMRCQPILGHNTVFWYRQTMMQGLELLAYFRNRAPLDDSGMPKDRFSAEMPDATLATLKIQPSEPRDSAVYFCASGIRGAGNEQFFGPGTRLTVL.

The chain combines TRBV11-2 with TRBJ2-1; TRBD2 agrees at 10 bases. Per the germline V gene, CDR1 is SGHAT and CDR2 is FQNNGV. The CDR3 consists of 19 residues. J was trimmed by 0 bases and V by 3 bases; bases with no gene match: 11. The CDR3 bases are TGTGCCAGCAGCTTCAGGCTAGCGGGGGCCGGAAGCTCCTACAATGAGCAGTTCTTC. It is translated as CASSFRLAGAGSSYNEQFF.

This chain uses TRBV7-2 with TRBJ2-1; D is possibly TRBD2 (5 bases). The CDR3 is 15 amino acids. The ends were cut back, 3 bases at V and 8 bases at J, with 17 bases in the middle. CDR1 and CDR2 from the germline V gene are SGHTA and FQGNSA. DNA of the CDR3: TGTGCCAGCAGCTTTGAATCGGGGAGTGAGTATGAGCAGTTCTTC. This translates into CASSFESGSEYEQFF.

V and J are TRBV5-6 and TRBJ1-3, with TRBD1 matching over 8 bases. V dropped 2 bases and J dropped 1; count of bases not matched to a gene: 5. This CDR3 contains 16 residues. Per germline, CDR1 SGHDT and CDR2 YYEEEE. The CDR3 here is CASSFGTGTSGNTIYF. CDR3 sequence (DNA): TGTGCCAGCAGCTTTGGGACAGGCACTTCTGGAAACACCATATATTTT.

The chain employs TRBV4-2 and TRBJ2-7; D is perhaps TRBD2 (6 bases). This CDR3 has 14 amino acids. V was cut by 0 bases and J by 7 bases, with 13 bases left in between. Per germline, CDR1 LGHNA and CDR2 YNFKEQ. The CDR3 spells CASSQEVTSREQYF. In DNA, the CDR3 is TGTGCCAGCAGCCAAGAGGTAACTAGCCGGGAGCAGTACTTC.

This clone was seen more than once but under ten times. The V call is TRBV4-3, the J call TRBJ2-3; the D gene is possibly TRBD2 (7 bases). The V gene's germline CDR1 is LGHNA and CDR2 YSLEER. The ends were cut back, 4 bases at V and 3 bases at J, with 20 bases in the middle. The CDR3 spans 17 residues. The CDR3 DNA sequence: TGCGCCAGCAGCCCCACGGCGGGGGCAGTAGCAACAGATACGCAGTATTTT. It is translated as CASSPTAGAVATDTQYF.

The CDR3 sequence is CASSIDLLVEGENTEAFF. CDR3 bases: TGTGCCAGTAGTATAGATCTGTTAGTAGAAGGGGAGAACACTGAAGCTTTCTTT. The chain couples TRBV19 to TRBJ1-1, with D possibly matching TRBD1 (5 bases). Looked up from germline, CDR1 is LNHDA and CDR2 is SQIVND (reference sequence). The CDR3 is made up of 18 amino acids. V lost 0 bases to trimming and J lost 1 base, with 18 bases between them.

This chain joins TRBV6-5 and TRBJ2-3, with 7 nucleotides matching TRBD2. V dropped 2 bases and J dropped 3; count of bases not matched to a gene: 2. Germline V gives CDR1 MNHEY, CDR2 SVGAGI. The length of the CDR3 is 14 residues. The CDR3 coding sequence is TGTGCCAGCAGTTACGGGGGGGGTACAGATACGCAGTATTTT. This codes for CASSYGGGTDTQYF.

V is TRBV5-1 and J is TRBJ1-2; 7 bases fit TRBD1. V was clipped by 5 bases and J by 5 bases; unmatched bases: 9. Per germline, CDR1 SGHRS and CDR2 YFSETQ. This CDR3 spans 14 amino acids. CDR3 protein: CASSPDRATYGYTF. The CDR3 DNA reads TGCGCCAGCAGTCCAGACAGGGCCACGTATGGCTACACCTTC.

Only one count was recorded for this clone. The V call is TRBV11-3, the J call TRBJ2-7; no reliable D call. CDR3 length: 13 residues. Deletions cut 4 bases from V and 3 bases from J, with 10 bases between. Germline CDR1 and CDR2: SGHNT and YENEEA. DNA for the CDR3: TGTGCCAGCAGCTCCCCGTCCTTCTACGAGCAGTACTTC. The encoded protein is CASSSPSFYEQYF.

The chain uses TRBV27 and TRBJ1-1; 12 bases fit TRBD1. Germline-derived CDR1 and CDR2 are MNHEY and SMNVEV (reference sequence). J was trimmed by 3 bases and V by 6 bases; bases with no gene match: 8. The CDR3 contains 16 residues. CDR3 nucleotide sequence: TGTGCCAGCAGCCCAAGGGGACAGGGGGCTTACACTGAAGCTTTCTTT. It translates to CASSPRGQGAYTEAFF.

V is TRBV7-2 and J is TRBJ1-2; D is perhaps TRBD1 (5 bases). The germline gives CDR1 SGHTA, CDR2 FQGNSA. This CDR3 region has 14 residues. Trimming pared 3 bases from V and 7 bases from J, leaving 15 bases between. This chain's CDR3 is CASSFIKGQGGYTF. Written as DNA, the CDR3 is TGTGCCAGCAGCTTCATTAAGGGGCAAGGTGGCTACACCTTC.